This entry lists 11 T cell receptor beta chains sequenced from one sample in a study of breast tumors, draining lymph nodes, adjacent tissues. Each CDR3 protein gets one entry after TCRdb re-called the multiplex PCR reads with MiXCR. The sample yields 65,000 to 80,000 distinct CDR3 sequences, approximately 19% seen once. Samples came from axillary lymph nodes draining the breast cancer. Material: axillary lymph node tissue. All receptors derive from a female donor with breast cancer. Some clones in this sample may be carry-over from other donors' samples.

The count of this clonotype is one. A single base separates this from a much larger clone, so it may be a read error. CDR3 DNA: TGTGTCATCAGTGACTCGGGAGGGCCCGGGGAGCTGTTTTTT. Encoded protein: CVISDSGGPGELFF. This chain connects TRBV10-3 to TRBJ2-2; 8 nucleotides agree with TRBD2. The CDR3 is made up of 14 amino acids. Germline V gene lookup returns CDR1 ENHRY and CDR2 SYGVKD.

This clonotype appeared many times. The CDR3 DNA follows: TGCAGCGCCTCATTTCGCGGGGGCATCTCGAATGAGCAGTTCTTC. This gives the protein CSASFRGGISNEQFF. The chain links TRBV29-1 to TRBJ2-1; the D gene is possibly TRBD2 (7 bases). The CDR3 is 15 amino acids. Trimming removed 7 bases from V and 7 bases from J, with 23 bases in between. CDR1 and CDR2 from the germline V gene are SQVTM and ANQGSEA.

This clonotype was seen many times. The rearrangement joins TRBV11-2 to TRBJ2-1, with D possibly TRBD2 on 5 matching bases. CDR3 length: 16 amino acids. The germline V and J ends were trimmed by 1 base and 3 bases, with 13 bases remaining between them. Germline values: CDR1 SGHAT, CDR2 FQNNGV. The DNA for the CDR3 is TGTGCCAGCAGCTTAGGACCGGGCGGGCTCTACAATGAGCAGTTCTTC. This translates into CASSLGPGGLYNEQFF.

Concerning this clonotype: It may be a read error: a sequence one base away is much more abundant. The chain joins TRBV9 to TRBJ2-7, with no clear D. The CDR3 runs to 13 residues. Germline V gene lookup returns CDR1 SGDLS and CDR2 YYNGEE. CDR3 nucleotides: TGTACCAGCAGCGTAGGAGACTTCGACGAGCAGTACTTC. It codes for CTSSVGDFDEQYF.

Many counts were recorded for this clonotype. The chain uses TRBV20-1 and TRBJ1-2; 7 nucleotides align to TRBD1. The J segment lost 4 bases and the V segment lost 5 bases, leaving 13 bases of the junction unmatched. The CDR3 totals 15 residues. Germline lookup yields CDR1 DFQATT and CDR2 SNEGSKA (reference sequence). In nucleotides, the CDR3 is TGCAGTGCTCGACTCCGAGACAGGGTAGGCTATGGCTACACCTTC. As protein: CSARLRDRVGYGYTF.

This sequence joins TRBV7-2 and TRBJ2-4; 12 bases are a match to TRBD1. Trimming took 4 bases from V and 6 from J; bases not matched to a gene: 4. CDR1 is SGHTA, CDR2 FQGNSA, per germline. The CDR3 runs to 15 residues. The CDR3 bases are TGTGCCAGCAGCTCCGGGACAGGGGGCGGAAACATTCAGTACTTC. It yields the protein CASSSGTGGGNIQYF.

This clonotype was recorded a few times. The CDR3: CATPGTENNYGYTF. CDR3 sequence (DNA): TGTGCCACCCCCGGGACAGAAAACAACTATGGCTACACCTTC. This chain joins TRBV28 and TRBJ1-2; 7 positions match TRBD1. V was clipped by 10 bases and J by 2 bases; unmatched bases: 10. CDR1 is MDHEN and CDR2 is SYDVKM in the germline V gene. This CDR3 has 14 residues.

This clonotype was counted many times. J is TRBJ2-7 and V is TRBV6-2 or TRBV6-3; the D gene could be TRBD1 or TRBD2 (5 bases each). CDR1 and CDR2 (germline): MNHEY, SVGEGT. Trimming removed 5 bases from V and 5 bases from J, with 22 bases in between. The CDR3 is made up of 16 amino acids. Written as DNA, the CDR3 is TGTGCCAGCAGTGATCTCGGGACGGTGGAACTCGACGAGCAGTACTTC. It codes for CASSDLGTVELDEQYF.

V and J are TRBV28 and TRBJ2-3, with TRBD1 identical over 8 bases. Germline V gene lookup returns CDR1 MDHEN and CDR2 SYDVKM. Germline trimming cut 6 bases from V and 4 bases from J; bases unmatched to any gene: 12. The CDR3 covers 16 residues. CDR3 protein: CASRPLGRGRPDTQYF. Written as DNA, the CDR3 is TGTGCCAGCAGACCTTTGGGCAGGGGGCGCCCAGATACGCAGTATTTT.

This clonotype was seen many times. The rearrangement uses TRBV20-1 and TRBJ2-5, with 7 bases identical to TRBD1. V was clipped by 0 bases and J by 3 bases; unmatched bases: 13. Germline values: CDR1 DFQATT, CDR2 SNEGSKA (reference sequence). This CDR3 is built from 17 residues. CDR3: CSARDLKRGPREETQYF. The DNA for the CDR3 is TGCAGTGCTAGAGATCTAAAGAGGGGGCCGAGGGAAGAGACCCAGTACTTC.

This clonotype was counted at least ten times. Relative to the germline gene, one junction end is altered; a read error may explain this. This chain's CDR3 is CASSLFVTWDSLRHF. The CDR3 nucleotides read TGTGCCAGTAGTCTCTTCGTTACCTGGGACAGCCTTAGACACTTC. V gene TRBV19 combines with J gene TRBJ2-7, with TRBD1 matching 7 bases. The V gene's germline CDR1 is LNHDA and CDR2 SQIVND (reference sequence). This CDR3 region has 15 residues.